Described below is a single T cell receptor (beta chain) sequence and its context. This sample is part of a study of blood T cell repertoires in COVID-19. Study context: Some COVID-19 samples were acute and others convalescent; all came from the United States, Italy and Spain. The analysed material was cDNA or gDNA that came from T cells, B-cell-depleted T cells, or PBMCs.

A Seattle source enrolled patients during active infection and followed them longitudinally. Original data processing: Estimation of nucleated cell counts relied on the amplification of reference gene primers. The table came from immunoSEQ multiplex PCR; TCRdb's copy has only in-frame clones and leaves some out. For V, J and clone size, that table is used; D and trimming come from the DNA. The table shows roughly 180,000 clones, with roughly 81% occurring only once. Per germline, CDR1 LGHNT and CDR2 FRNRAP. J lost 2 bases, V lost 6 bases, and 4 bases had no gene match. The CDR3 runs 15 residues. This sequence originates from a woman between 50 and 59 years old with COVID-19, enrolled during active disease. J is TRBJ1-5 and V is TRBV12-5; 10 nucleotides align to TRBD1. Sequencing was performed on peripheral blood. Written as DNA, the CDR3 is TGTGCTAGTGGCTTCGGGACAGGGGGCAATCAGCCCCAGCATTTT. It specifies CASGFGTGGNQPQHF.